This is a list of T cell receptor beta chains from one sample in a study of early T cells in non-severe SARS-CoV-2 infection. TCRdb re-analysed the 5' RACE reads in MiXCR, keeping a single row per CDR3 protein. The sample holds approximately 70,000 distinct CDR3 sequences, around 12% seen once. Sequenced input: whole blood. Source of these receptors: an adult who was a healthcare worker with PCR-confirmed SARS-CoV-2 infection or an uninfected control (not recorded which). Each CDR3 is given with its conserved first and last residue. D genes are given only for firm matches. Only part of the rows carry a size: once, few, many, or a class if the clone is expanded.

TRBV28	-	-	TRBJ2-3	CASRAAVFGASTQYF	TGTGCCAGCAGAGCCGCAGTATTCGGGGCTAGCACGCAGTATTTT
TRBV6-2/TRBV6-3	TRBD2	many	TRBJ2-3	CASSYDESAGGRDTQYF	TGTGCCAGCAGTTACGATGAATCAGCGGGGGGGAGAGATACGCAGTATTTT
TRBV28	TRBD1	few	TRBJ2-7	CASSLRDRAGEQYF	TGTGCCAGCAGTTTACGGGACAGGGCCGGGGAGCAGTACTTC
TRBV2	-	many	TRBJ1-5	CASSEGAYQPQHF	TGTGCCAGCAGTGAAGGCGCTTATCAGCCCCAGCATTTT
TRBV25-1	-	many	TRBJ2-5	CASRPGWETQYF	TGTGCCAGCAGGCCAGGGTGGGAGACCCAGTACTTC
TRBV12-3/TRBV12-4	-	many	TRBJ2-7	CASSHKSLSYEQYF	TGTGCCAGCAGCCATAAAAGTCTGAGCTACGAGCAGTACTTC
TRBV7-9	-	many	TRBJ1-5	CASSLDRGNQPQHF	TGTGCCAGCAGCCTCGACAGAGGCAATCAGCCCCAGCATTTT
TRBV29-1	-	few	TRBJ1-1	CSVNYPGLTGTEAFF	TGCAGCGTGAATTATCCGGGGCTGACGGGCACTGAAGCTTTCTTT
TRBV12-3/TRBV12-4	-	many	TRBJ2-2	CASSFGDTGELFF	TGTGCCAGCAGTTTTGGGGACACCGGGGAGCTGTTTTTT
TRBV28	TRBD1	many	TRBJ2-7	CASSSRTGLVYEQYF	TGTGCCAGCAGTTCCCGGACAGGTTTAGTGTACGAGCAGTACTTC
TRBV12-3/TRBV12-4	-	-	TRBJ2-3	CASSLALGPNTDTQYF	TGTGCCAGCAGTTTAGCGCTCGGTCCCAACACAGATACGCAGTATTTT
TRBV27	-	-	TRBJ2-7	CASSFGGSDYEQYF	TGTGCCAGCAGTTTCGGGGGATCGGACTACGAGCAGTACTTC
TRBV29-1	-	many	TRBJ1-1	CSVESGISVNTEAFF	TGCAGCGTTGAATCTGGGATCTCTGTGAACACTGAAGCTTTCTTT
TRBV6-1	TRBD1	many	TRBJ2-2	CASSRDRGNTGELFF	TGTGCCAGCAGTAGGGACAGGGGTAACACCGGGGAGCTGTTTTTT
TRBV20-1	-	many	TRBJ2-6	CSALRAFDEANVLTF	TGCAGTGCTTTGAGGGCCTTCGATGAGGCCAACGTCCTGACTTTC
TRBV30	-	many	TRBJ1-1	CAWSVWVGYTEAFF	TGTGCCTGGAGTGTCTGGGTAGGGTACACTGAAGCTTTCTTT
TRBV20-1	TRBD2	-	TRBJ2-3	CSATHIFSGETDTQYF	TGCAGTGCCACACACATTTTTAGCGGGGAGACCGATACGCAGTATTTT
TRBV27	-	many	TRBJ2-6	CASSLGGAGANVLTF	TGTGCCAGCAGTTTAGGGGGAGCGGGGGCCAACGTCCTGACTTTC
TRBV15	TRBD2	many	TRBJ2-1	CATSLISGGSYNEQFF	TGTGCCACCAGCTTAATAAGCGGGGGGTCCTACAATGAGCAGTTCTTC
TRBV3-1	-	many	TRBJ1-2	CASSHSLTGRANYGYTF	TGTGCCAGCAGCCACTCACTTACGGGTCGAGCTAACTATGGCTACACCTTC
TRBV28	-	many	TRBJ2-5	CASSTGTVKGETQYF	TGTGCCAGCAGTACAGGGACGGTTAAAGGAGAGACCCAGTACTTC
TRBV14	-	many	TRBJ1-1	CASSPLKGWDTEAFF	TGTGCCAGCTCTCCATTAAAAGGGTGGGACACTGAAGCTTTCTTT
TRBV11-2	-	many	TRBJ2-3	CASSFPWTRSANTQYF	TGTGCCAGCAGCTTCCCGTGGACCCGTAGTGCAAATACGCAGTATTTT